Included here is one T cell receptor beta chain sequence, with context. The antigen remains unidentified. Random hexamers served to reverse transcribe roughly 0.45 to 1 ug RNA. The immunoSEQ assay covered 54 Vbeta and 13 Jbeta segments for CDR3. TCRdb ran MiXCR on the immunoSEQ multiplex PCR reads and lists one entry per CDR3 protein. This sample yields roughly 88,000 distinct CDR3 sequences, of which approximately 96% are seen a single time; around 0.43% belongs to the top ten. Trimming stripped 6 bases from V and 7 bases from J, with 15 bases between. The CDR3 runs 13 residues. Germline CDR1 reads PRHDT; CDR2 reads FYEKMQ (reference sequence). This specimen comes from a study of CD8 T cells in Susac syndrome. The CD8+ and CD4+ T cells were negatively isolated, with the TEMRA cells enriched by FACS. Whole-study results and caveats: Peak Susac CD8+ clonal expansion was seen in TEMRA cells and active patients.

This chain links TRBV13 with TRBJ2-5; D is perhaps TRBD1 (6 bases). The sequence came from a human donor with Susac syndrome. The sequencing sample was made of CD8+ T cells from PBMCs. CDR3 sequence: CASRATGFGTQYF. DNA of the CDR3: TGTGCCAGCAGGGCAACAGGGTTTGGGACCCAGTACTTC.